The present TCR beta chain was sequenced within a study of CD8+ T cells in alopecia areata. The V and J ends lost 6 bases and 1 base respectively, with 15 bases between them. CDR1 and CDR2 (germline): MNHEY, SMNVEV (reference sequence). The CDR3 is 15 residues long. RNA, once extracted, was reverse transcribed into cDNA for use as the sequencing template. Data came from immunoSEQ multiplex PCR; TCRdb stores just in-frame clones and leaves some out. The profile shows fewer than 200,000 clones, 50% to 60% of them singletons. This clone appeared a few times. The source was CD4+ T cells sorted from blood, collected at week 0. V and J are TRBV27 and TRBJ2-5, with D unresolved. This clonotype was sampled from a human donor with alopecia areata. CDR3 sequence: CASRPKPGFQETQYF. Written as DNA, the CDR3 is TGTGCCAGCAGGCCTAAGCCAGGATTCCAAGAGACCCAGTACTTC.